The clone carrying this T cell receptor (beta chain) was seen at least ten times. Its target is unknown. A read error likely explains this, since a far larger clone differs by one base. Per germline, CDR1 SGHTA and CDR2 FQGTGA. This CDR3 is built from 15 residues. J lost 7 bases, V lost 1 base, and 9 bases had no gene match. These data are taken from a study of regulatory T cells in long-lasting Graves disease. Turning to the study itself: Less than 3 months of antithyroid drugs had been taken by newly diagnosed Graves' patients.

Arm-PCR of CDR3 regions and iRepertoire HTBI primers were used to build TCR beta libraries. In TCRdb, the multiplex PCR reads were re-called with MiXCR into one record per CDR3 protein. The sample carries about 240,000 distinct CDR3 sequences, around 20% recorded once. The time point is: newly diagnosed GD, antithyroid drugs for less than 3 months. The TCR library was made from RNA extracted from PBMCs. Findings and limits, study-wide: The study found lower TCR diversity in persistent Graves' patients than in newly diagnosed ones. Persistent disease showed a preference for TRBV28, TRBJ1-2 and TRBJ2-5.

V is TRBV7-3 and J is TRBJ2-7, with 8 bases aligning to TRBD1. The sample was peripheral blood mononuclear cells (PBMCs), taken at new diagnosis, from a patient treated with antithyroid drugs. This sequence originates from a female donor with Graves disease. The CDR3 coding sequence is TGTGCCAGCAGCTTAATACAGGGGGGCGGGAATGAGCAGTACTTC. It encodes CASSLIQGGGNEQYF. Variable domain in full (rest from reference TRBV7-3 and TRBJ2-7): GAGVSQTPSNKVTEKGKYVELRCDPISGHTALYWYRQSLGQGPEFLIYFQGTGAADDSGLPNDRFFAVRPEGSVSTLKIQRTERGDSAVYLCASSLIQGGGNEQYFGPGTRLTVT.